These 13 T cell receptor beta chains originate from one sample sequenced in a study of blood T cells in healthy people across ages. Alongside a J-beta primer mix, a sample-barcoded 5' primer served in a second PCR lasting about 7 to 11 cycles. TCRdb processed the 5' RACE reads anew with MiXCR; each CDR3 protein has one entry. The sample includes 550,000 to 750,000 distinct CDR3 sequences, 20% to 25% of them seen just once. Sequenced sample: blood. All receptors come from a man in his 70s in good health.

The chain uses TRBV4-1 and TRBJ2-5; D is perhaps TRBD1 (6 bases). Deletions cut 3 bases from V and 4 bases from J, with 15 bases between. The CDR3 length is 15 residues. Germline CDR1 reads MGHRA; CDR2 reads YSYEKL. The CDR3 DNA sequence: TGCGCCAGCAGCCACCCAGGGGTTCTGGGAGAGACCCAGTACTTC. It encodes CASSHPGVLGETQYF.

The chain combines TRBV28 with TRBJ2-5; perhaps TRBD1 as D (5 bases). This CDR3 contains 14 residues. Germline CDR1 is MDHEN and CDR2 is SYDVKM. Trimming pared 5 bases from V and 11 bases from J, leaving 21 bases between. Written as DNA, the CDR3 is TGTGCCAGCAGTCGCGACAGACTTCATGGGCAGCAGTACTTC. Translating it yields CASSRDRLHGQQYF.

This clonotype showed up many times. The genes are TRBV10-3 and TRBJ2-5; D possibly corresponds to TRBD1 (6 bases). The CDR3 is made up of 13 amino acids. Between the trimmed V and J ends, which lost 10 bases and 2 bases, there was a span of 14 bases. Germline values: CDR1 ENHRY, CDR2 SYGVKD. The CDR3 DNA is TGTGCCACCCGACCGGGACAACAAGAGACCCAGTACTTC. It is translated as CATRPGQQETQYF.

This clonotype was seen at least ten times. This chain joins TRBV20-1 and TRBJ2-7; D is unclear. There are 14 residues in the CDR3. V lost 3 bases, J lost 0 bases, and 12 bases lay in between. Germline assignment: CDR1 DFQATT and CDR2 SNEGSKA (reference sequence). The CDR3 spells CSARILTNSYEQYF. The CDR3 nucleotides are TGCAGTGCTAGGATCCTCACAAACTCCTACGAGCAGTACTTC.

Here the CDR3 reads CSVEGGAGLGEQFF. In DNA form, the CDR3 reads TGCAGCGTTGAGGGAGGGGCAGGCCTAGGGGAGCAGTTCTTC. V gene TRBV29-1 combines with J gene TRBJ2-1; TRBD2 agrees at 7 bases. The CDR3 covers 14 residues. CDR1 SQVTM and CDR2 ANQGSEA come from the germline V gene. V lost 3 bases and J lost 10; bases outside the gene matches: 12.

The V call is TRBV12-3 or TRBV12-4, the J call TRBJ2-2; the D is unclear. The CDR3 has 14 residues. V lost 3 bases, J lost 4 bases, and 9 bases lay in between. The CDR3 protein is CASSFGRGTGELFF. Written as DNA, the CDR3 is TGTGCCAGCAGTTTTGGGCGAGGCACCGGGGAGCTGTTTTTT.

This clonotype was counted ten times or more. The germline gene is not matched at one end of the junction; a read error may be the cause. CDR3 bases: TGTGCCAGCAGTGCGACTAGCGGGAGGAACGCCGGGGAGCTGTTTTTT. Its translation: CASSATSGRNAGELFF. J is TRBJ2-2 and V is TRBV25-1, with 13 bases matching TRBD2. In germline, CDR1 is MGHDK, CDR2 SYGVNS. The CDR3 totals 16 residues. Variable domain in full (rest from reference TRBV25-1 and TRBJ2-2): EADIYQTPRYLVIGTGKKITLECSQTMGHDKMYWYQQDPGMELHLIHYSYGVNSTEKGDLSSESTVSRIRTEHFPLTLESARPSHTSQYLCASSATSGRNAGELFFGEGSRLTVL.

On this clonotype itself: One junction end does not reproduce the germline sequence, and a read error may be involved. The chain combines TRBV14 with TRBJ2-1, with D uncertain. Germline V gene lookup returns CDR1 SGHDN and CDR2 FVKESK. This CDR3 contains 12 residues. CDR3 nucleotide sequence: TGTGCCAACAGCCAAGACGGGCTCGAGCAGTTCTTC. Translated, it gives CANSQDGLEQFF.

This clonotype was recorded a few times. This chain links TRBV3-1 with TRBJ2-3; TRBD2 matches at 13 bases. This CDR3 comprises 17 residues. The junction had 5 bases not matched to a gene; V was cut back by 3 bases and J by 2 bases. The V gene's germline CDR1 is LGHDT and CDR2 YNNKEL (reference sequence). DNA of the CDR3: TGTGCCAGCAGCCAGGAAGGACTAGCGGGGGACACAGATACGCAGTATTTT. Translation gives CASSQEGLAGDTDTQYF.

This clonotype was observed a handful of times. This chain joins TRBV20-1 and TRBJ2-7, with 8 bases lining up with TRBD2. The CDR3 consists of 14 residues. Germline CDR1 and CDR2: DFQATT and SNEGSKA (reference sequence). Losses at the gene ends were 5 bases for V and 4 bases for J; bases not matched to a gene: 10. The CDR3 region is CSAPVGGGRYEQYF. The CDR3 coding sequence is TGCAGTGCTCCCGTCGGTGGCGGGAGGTACGAGCAGTACTTC.

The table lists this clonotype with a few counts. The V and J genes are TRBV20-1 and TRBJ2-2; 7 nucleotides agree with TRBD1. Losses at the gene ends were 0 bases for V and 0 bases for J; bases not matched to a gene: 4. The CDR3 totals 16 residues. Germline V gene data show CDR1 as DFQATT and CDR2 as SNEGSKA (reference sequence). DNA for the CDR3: TGCAGTGCTAGAGATCACGACAGGGCGAACACCGGGGAGCTGTTTTTT. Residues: CSARDHDRANTGELFF.

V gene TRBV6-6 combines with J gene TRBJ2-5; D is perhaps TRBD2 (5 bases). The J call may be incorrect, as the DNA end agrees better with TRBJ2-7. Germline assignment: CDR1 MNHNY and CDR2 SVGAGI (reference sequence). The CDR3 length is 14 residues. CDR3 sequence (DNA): TGTGCCAGCAGTTACTCGGAGGTTTCCTACGAGCAGTACTTC. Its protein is CASSYSEVSYEQYF.

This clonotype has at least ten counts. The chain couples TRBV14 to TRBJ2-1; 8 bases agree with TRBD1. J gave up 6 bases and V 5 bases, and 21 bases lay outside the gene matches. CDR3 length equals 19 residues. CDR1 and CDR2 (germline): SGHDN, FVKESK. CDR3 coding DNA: TGTGCCAGCAGCAAAAAGGGCCTGGACGGGACAGGTTCGCTCAATGAGCAGTTCTTC. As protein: CASSKKGLDGTGSLNEQFF.